Sequencing of this T cell receptor (beta chain) was carried out in a study of immune cell composition in non-small cell lung cancer. The overall study: Most cases were lung adenocarcinoma or squamous cell carcinoma.

Notes on the study in general: Tumour-associated clones >0.5% occurred in about a third of adenocarcinomas, roughly 75% of squamous. Adenocarcinomas with higher top tumour-associated clone frequency had more reactive TILs.

Method: immunoSEQ multiplex PCR; TCRdb's copy keeps in-frame clones and lacks some. The table lists 15,000 or so clones, around 68% of them singletons, with 7.5% in the top ten. In this sample, this clone turned up a few times. What it binds is not known. Germline CDR1 SQVTM, CDR2 ANQGSEA. Trimming removed 4 bases from V and 8 bases from J, with 8 bases in between. The CDR3 sequence is 10 residues long. This chain joins TRBV29-1 and TRBJ1-2; D is unresolved. This receptor was obtained from a human donor with non-small cell lung cancer. Specimen: lung tumor tissue. CDR3 loop: CSVGAGGYTF. DNA for the CDR3: TGCAGCGTTGGGGCGGGAGGCTACACCTTC. Complete variable domain (other parts from reference TRBV29-1 and TRBJ1-2): SAVISQKPSRDICQRGTSLTIQCQVDSQVTMMFWYRQQPGQSLTLIATANQGSEATYESGFVIDKFPISRPNLTFSTLTVSNMSPEDSSIYLCSVGAGGYTFGSGTRLTVV.